The entry below gives a single TCR beta chain sequence along with its context. Its matching antigen is unknown. TCRdb processed the RT-PCR reads anew with MiXCR; each CDR3 protein has one entry. Here the sample spans hundreds of thousands of distinct CDR3 sequences, 12% to 15% being singletons. This specimen comes from a study of response to subunit inactivated influenza vaccine. V was cut by 4 bases and J by 1 base, with 23 bases left in between. CDR3 length: 18 residues. From germline, CDR1 is MGHRA and CDR2 YSYEKL. Regarding the study as a whole: Authors proposed each seasonal influenza vaccination draws in few new T cells.

The rearrangement joins TRBV4-1 to TRBJ2-7; tentatively, D is TRBD1 or TRBD2 (5 bases each). Sequences were derived from PBMCs from blood, sampled 14 days before vaccination. The sequence was collected from a man in his forties or fifties who received an inactivated influenza vaccine. CDR3 nucleotide sequence: TGCGCCAGCAGCCCCATTTATGCCCGGGACCTCCCGTCCTACGAGCAGTACTTC. This sequence encodes CASSPIYARDLPSYEQYF.